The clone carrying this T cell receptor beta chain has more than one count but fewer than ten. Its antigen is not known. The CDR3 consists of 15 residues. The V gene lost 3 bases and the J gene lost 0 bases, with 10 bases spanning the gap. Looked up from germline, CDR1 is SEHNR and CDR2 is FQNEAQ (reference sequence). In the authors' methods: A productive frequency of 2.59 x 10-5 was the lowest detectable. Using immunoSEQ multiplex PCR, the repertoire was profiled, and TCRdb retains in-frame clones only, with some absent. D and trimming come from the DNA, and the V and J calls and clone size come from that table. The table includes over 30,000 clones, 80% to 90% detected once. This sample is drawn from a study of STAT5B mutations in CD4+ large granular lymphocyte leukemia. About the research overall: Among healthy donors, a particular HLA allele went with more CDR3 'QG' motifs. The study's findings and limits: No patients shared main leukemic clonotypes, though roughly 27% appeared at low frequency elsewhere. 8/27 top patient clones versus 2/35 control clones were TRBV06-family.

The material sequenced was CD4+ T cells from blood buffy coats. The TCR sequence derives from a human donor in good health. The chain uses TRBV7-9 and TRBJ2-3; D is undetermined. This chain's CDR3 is CASSLDGSSTDTQYF. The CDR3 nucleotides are TGTGCCAGCAGCTTGGACGGATCTAGCACAGATACGCAGTATTTT.